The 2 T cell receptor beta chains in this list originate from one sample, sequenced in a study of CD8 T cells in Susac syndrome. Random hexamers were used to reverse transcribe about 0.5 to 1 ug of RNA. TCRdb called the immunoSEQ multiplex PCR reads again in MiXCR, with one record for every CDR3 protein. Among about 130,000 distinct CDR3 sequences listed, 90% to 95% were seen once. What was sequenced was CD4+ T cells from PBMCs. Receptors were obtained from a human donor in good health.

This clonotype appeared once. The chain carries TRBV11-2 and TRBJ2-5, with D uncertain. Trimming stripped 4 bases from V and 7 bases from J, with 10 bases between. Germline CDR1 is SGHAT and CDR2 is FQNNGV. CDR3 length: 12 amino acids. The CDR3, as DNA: TGTGCCAGCAGCTCCCAGTTAAGGACCCAGTACTTC. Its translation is CASSSQLRTQYF. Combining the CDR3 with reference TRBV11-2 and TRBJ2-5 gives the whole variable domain EAGVAQSPRYKIIEKRQSVAFWCNPISGHATLYWYQQILGQGPKLLIQFQNNGVVDDSQLPKDRFSAERLKGVDSTLKIQPAKLEDSAVYLCASSSQLRTQYFGPGTRLLVL.

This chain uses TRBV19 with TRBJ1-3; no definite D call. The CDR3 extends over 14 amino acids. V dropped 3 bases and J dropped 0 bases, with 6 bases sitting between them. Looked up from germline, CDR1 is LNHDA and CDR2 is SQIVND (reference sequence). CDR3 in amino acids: CASSISRSGNTIYF. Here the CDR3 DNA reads TGTGCCAGTAGTATTAGTCGCTCTGGAAACACCATATATTTT.